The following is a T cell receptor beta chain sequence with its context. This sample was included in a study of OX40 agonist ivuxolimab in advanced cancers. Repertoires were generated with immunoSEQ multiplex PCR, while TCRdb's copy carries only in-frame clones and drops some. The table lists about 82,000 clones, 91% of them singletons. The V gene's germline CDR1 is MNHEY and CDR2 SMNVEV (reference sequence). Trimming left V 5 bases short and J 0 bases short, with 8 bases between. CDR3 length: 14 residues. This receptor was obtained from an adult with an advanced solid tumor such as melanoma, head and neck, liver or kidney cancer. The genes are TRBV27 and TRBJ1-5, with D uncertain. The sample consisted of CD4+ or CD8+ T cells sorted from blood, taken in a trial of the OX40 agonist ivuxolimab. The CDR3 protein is CASSPSTSNQPQHF. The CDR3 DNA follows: TGTGCCAGCAGTCCATCCACTAGCAATCAGCCCCAGCATTTT.